These 21 T cell receptor beta chains were all obtained from the same sample, sequenced in a study of beta chain features in type 1 diabetes. Study-wide points: In every one of the four CD4+ subsets, TCRB CDR3s were moderately but significantly shorter in Type 1 diabetes patients.

For these TCRs, the target antigens are not known. The investigators reverse transcribed all of the isolated RNA, so they sequenced expressed TCRB transcripts. Using immunoSEQ multiplex PCR, the repertoire was profiled, and TCRdb retains in-frame clones only, with some absent. The sample yields some 350,000 clones, about 14% seen once. The sequenced material came from naive CD4+ T cells from blood. The receptor set was obtained from a woman under 30 with type 1 diabetes.

The chain couples TRBV30 to TRBJ2-1; D is possibly TRBD2 (5 bases). The ends were cut back, 1 base at V and 4 bases at J, with 11 bases in the middle. The CDR3 is 14 residues long. The germline V gene encodes CDR1 GTSNPN and CDR2 SVGIG (reference sequence). CDR3 loop: CAWSAGGPYNEQFF. The CDR3 DNA follows: TGTGCCTGGAGTGCGGGCGGGCCGTACAATGAGCAGTTCTTC.

A few counts support this clone. The rearrangement joins TRBV9 to TRBJ2-3, with TRBD2 matching over 14 bases. Germline lookup yields CDR1 SGDLS and CDR2 YYNGEE. The J segment lost 1 base and the V segment lost 4 bases, leaving 8 bases of the junction unmatched. The CDR3 spans 18 residues. The CDR3 is CASSSTSGRAVGTDTQYF. CDR3 bases: TGTGCCAGCAGCTCGACTAGCGGGAGGGCCGTGGGCACAGATACGCAGTATTTT.

The chain has TRBV28 and TRBJ1-1; 7 bases agree with TRBD1. Germline lookup yields CDR1 MDHEN and CDR2 SYDVKM. This CDR3 comprises 17 residues. After removal of 4 bases from V and 3 bases from J, the junction contained 14 bases not matched to a gene. CDR3 DNA sequence: TGTGCCAGCAGTTCAAGGAGGGGACGAGGGGGCGACACTGAAGCTTTCTTT. Translating it yields CASSSRRGRGGDTEAFF.

The chain has TRBV15 and TRBJ1-5; D uncertain. The CDR3 has 15 residues. V was pared by 1 base and J by 6 bases, with 13 bases between. Per germline, CDR1 LNHNV and CDR2 YYDKDF (reference sequence). In DNA, the CDR3 is TGTGCCACCAGCAGAGGGGCGGGTATCGGTCAGCCCCAGCATTTT. It codes for CATSRGAGIGQPQHF. The entire variable domain, with the rest obtained from reference TRBV15 and TRBJ1-5, is as follows: DAMVIQNPRYQVTQFGKPVTLSCSQTLNHNVMYWYQQKSSQAPKLLFHYYDKDFNNEADTPDNFQSRRPNTSFCFLDIRSPGLGDTAMYLCATSRGAGIGQPQHFGDGTRLSIL.

The chain uses TRBV20-1 and TRBJ2-7, with D unresolved. Germline assignment: CDR1 DFQATT and CDR2 SNEGSKA (reference sequence). The CDR3 contains 11 residues. V was clipped by 6 bases and J by 2 bases, with 8 bases between them. As DNA, the CDR3 is TGCAGTGCACCATCAGCCTACGAGCAGTACTTC. Translated: CSAPSAYEQYF.

This clone turned up a few times. CDR3 sequence reads: CASSRRVGADDTEAFF. The CDR3 DNA reads as TGCGCCAGCAGCCGAAGGGTGGGGGCGGATGACACTGAAGCTTTCTTT. J is TRBJ1-1 and V is TRBV4-1; TRBD1 might be the D (6 bases). V was pared by 4 bases and J by 3 bases, with 18 bases between. The V gene's germline CDR1 is MGHRA and CDR2 YSYEKL. This CDR3 has 16 residues.

The chain employs TRBV21-1 and TRBJ2-7; whether TRBD1, the table's D call, matches the DNA was not checked. TRBV21-1 is a documented pseudogene. CDR3 size: 15 residues. CDR3 loop: CASSGGGQVRYEQYV. In DNA, the CDR3 is TGTGCCAGCAGCGGAGGGGGACAGGTTAGATACGAGCAGTACGTC.

This clone has just one count. V gene TRBV27 combines with J gene TRBJ1-1; 8 nucleotides line up with TRBD1. J lost 0 bases, V lost 4 bases, and 13 bases had no gene match. Per the germline V gene, CDR1 is MNHEY and CDR2 is SMNVEV (reference sequence). This CDR3 is 18 amino acids long. The CDR3 is CASSSPSGTGLMNTEAFF. In DNA form, the CDR3 reads TGTGCCAGCAGTTCGCCCTCCGGGACAGGACTCATGAACACTGAAGCTTTCTTT.

This clone came up a few times. The rearrangement links TRBV2 to TRBJ2-1; 9 bases are a match to TRBD1. The length of the CDR3 is 15 residues. Germline CDR1 and CDR2: SNHLY and FYNNEI. Germline trimming cut 6 bases from V and 3 bases from J; bases unmatched to any gene: 6. For the CDR3, the DNA is TGTGCCAGCAGCTCGGCGGGACAGGGCTACAATGAGCAGTTCTTC. Its protein is CASSSAGQGYNEQFF.

This clone was seen a handful of times. The DNA of the CDR3 is TGTGCCAGCAGCTTTGACAGGGGTCAGCCCCAGCATTTT. Amino acid sequence: CASSFDRGQPQHF. This rearrangement joins TRBV7-2 to TRBJ1-5; 8 positions match TRBD1. There are 13 residues in the CDR3. Germline assignment: CDR1 SGHTA and CDR2 FQGNSA. V was clipped by 3 bases and J by 6 bases; unmatched bases: 1.

The chain combines TRBV10-3 with TRBJ2-5; TRBD1 matches at 7 bases. The closer fit of TRBJ2-7 to the DNA end suggests the J call may be wrong. The CDR3 is 13 residues long. The germline CDR1 and CDR2 sequences are ENHRY and SYGVKD. This chain's CDR3 is CAIRGAGGYEQYF. Here the CDR3 DNA reads TGTGCCATCAGGGGCGCAGGGGGCTACGAGCAGTACTTC.

The chain links TRBV7-6 to TRBJ1-2; 7 bases fit TRBD1. The CDR3 is 13 amino acids. The V and J ends lost 6 bases and 8 bases, in that order; junction bases with no gene match: 9. CDR1 and CDR2 (germline): SGHVS, FNYEAQ. CDR3 amino acids: CASRAEGARGYTF. The CDR3 DNA reads TGTGCCAGCAGGGCGGAGGGGGCCCGGGGCTACACCTTC.

The V call is TRBV5-4, the J call TRBJ1-2, with TRBD1 identical over 9 bases. With 1 base clipped from V and 3 bases from J, the junction kept 4 bases outside the gene matches. This CDR3 has 15 residues. Germline V gene lookup returns CDR1 SGHNT and CDR2 YYREEE (reference sequence). The CDR3 nucleotides are TGTGCCAGCAGCTTGCTACAGGGGGCTTACTATGGCTACACCTTC. Its translation is CASSLLQGAYYGYTF.

The chain is built from TRBV5-1 and TRBJ2-5; D call uncertain. Germline V gives CDR1 SGHRS, CDR2 YFSETQ. The V gene lost 5 bases and the J gene lost 2 bases, with 4 bases spanning the gap. The CDR3 runs 11 residues. The CDR3 loop is CASSIQETQYF. The CDR3 nucleotides are TGCGCCAGCAGTATACAAGAGACCCAGTACTTC. The full variable domain, its missing parts supplied by reference TRBV5-1 and TRBJ2-5, is KAGVTQTPRYLIKTRGQQVTLSCSPISGHRSVSWYQQTPGQGLQFLFEYFSETQRNKGNFPGRFSGRQFSNSRSEMNVSTLELGDSALYLCASSIQETQYFGPGTRLLVL.

This chain uses TRBV6-5 with TRBJ1-2; 9 bases align to TRBD1. V was clipped by 0 bases and J by 7 bases; unmatched bases: 6. CDR3 size: 15 residues. Germline V gene data show CDR1 as MNHEY and CDR2 as SVGAGI. CDR3 DNA: TGTGCCAGCAGTTACTCCGGGACAGGGCGTGGTGGCTACACCTTC. Translating it yields CASSYSGTGRGGYTF.

CDR3 DNA sequence: TGTGCCAGCAGCGGCAGGCTAGCTAGGGAGCTGTTTTTT. It encodes CASSGRLARELFF. The chain combines TRBV11-2 with TRBJ2-2; tentatively, D is TRBD2 (5 bases). The CDR3 extends over 13 amino acids. The germline V gene encodes CDR1 SGHAT and CDR2 FQNNGV. V lost 5 bases, J lost 9 bases, and 13 bases lay in between.

This sequence joins TRBV5-4 and TRBJ2-3; tentative D call: TRBD2 (5 bases). The V gene lost 1 base and the J gene lost 0 bases, with 9 bases spanning the gap. This CDR3 region has 15 residues. The germline gives CDR1 SGHNT, CDR2 YYREEE (reference sequence). In nucleotides, the CDR3 is TGTGCCAGCAGCTTGCTAGCAGATAGCACAGATACGCAGTATTTT. Its translation is CASSLLADSTDTQYF.

This clone was found a few times. The V gene is TRBV7-3, the J gene TRBJ2-7, with 8 bases lining up with TRBD1. Germline trimming cut 6 bases from V and 6 bases from J; bases unmatched to any gene: 7. CDR1 is SGHTA, CDR2 FQGTGA, per germline. The CDR3 is 13 residues long. The CDR3 DNA is TGTGCCAGCAGTACCACAGGGGGGACCGAGCAGTACTTC. It translates to CASSTTGGTEQYF.

The chain uses TRBV29-1 and TRBJ2-5, with D possibly matching TRBD2 (5 bases). This CDR3 is built from 15 residues. V lost 0 bases and J lost 1, with 12 bases in between. CDR1 is SQVTM, CDR2 ANQGSEA, per germline. CDR3 bases: TGCAGCGTTGAAGATCTAAGAGGGAGCCAAGAGACCCAGTACTTC. As protein: CSVEDLRGSQETQYF.

The CDR3 DNA reads TGTGCCAGCAGCCCTTCCCGGACTAGCGGGAGCCAGACCCAGTACTTC. Its protein product is CASSPSRTSGSQTQYF. The rearrangement joins TRBV7-2 to TRBJ2-5; TRBD2 aligns across 13 bases. The trim removed 5 bases at V and 6 bases at J, leaving 9 bases unmatched. This CDR3 contains 16 residues. Germline V gene lookup returns CDR1 SGHTA and CDR2 FQGNSA.

The chain is built from TRBV29-1 and TRBJ1-2, with 7 bases lining up with TRBD1. CDR1 and CDR2 from the germline V gene are SQVTM and ANQGSEA. V shed 5 bases, J shed 0 bases, and the junction held 3 bases outside the gene matches. The CDR3 spans 13 residues. As DNA, the CDR3 is TGCAGCGTTAGGGGACAGACTAACTATGGCTACACCTTC. Its protein is CSVRGQTNYGYTF.